Given below is one TCR beta chain in context. V was clipped by 0 bases and J by 4 bases; unmatched bases: 3. CDR1 SGHRS and CDR2 YFSETQ come from the germline V gene. This CDR3 has 14 residues. The source of the sample is a study of T cell changes during pregnancy in multiple sclerosis. Clones were sequenced by immunoSEQ multiplex PCR, and TCRdb holds only the in-frame ones, with some missing. The repertoire holds approximately 93,000 clones, roughly 90% seen once, with 0.8% to 0.95% in the top ten. The TCR sequence derives from a female donor with multiple sclerosis, enrolled in a pregnancy study. The chain couples TRBV5-1 to TRBJ1-2, with 7 bases identical to TRBD1. This material consisted of peripheral blood, taken before pregnancy. CDR3 bases: TGCGCCAGCAGCTTGGTGCAGGGGGGCTATGGCTACACCTTC. It encodes CASSLVQGGYGYTF.